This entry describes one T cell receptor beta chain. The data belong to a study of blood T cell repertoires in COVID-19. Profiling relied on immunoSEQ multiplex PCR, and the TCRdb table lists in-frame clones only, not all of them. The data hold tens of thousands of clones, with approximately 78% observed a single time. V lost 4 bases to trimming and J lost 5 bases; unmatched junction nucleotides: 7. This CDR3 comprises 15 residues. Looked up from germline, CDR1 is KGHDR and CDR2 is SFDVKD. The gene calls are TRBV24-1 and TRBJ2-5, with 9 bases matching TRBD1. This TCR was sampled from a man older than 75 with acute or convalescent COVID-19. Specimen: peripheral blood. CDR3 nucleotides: TGTGCCACCAGTGACCCGACAGGGGGGGATGAGACCCAGTACTTC. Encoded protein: CATSDPTGGDETQYF.